These 8 T cell receptor beta chains share one sample of origin, sequenced in a study of T-cell memory formation after mild COVID-19. A single record per CDR3 protein comes from TCRdb applying MiXCR to the 5' RACE reads. There are 350,000 or so distinct CDR3 sequences in the sample; roughly 20% occur only once, and approximately 12% lies in the top ten. Source material: PBMCs or a T cell subset sorted from them (not recorded which). The receptors were sampled from an adult woman who had mild COVID-19 (a few samples of this study predate the infection). Cell type and time point are not known.

The V call is TRBV6-2 or TRBV6-3, the J call TRBJ2-5; TRBD1 might be the D (6 bases). CDR1 and CDR2 from the germline V gene are MNHEY and SVGEGT. The CDR3 runs to 14 residues. Trimming took 4 bases from V and 7 from J, leaving 16 bases between them. The CDR3 DNA is TGTGCCAGCAGTTCCGGGACACCTCCCTGGACCCAGTACTTC. Amino acids: CASSSGTPPWTQYF.

This clonotype came up many times. The chain has TRBV2 and TRBJ2-7; tentative D call: TRBD2 (5 bases). The CDR3 has 14 residues. Germline V gives CDR1 SNHLY, CDR2 FYNNEI. V lost 7 bases and J 2 bases, leaving 15 bases between the germline ends. The CDR3 sequence is CASTPDSITYEQYF. The DNA of the CDR3 is TGTGCCAGCACCCCGGACTCGATAACCTACGAGCAGTACTTC. Variable domain in full (rest from reference TRBV2 and TRBJ2-7): EPEVTQTPSHQVTQMGQEVILRCVPISNHLYFYWYRQILGQKVEFLVSFYNNEISEKSEIFDDQFSVERPDGSNFTLKIRSTKLEDSAMYFCASTPDSITYEQYFGPGTRLTVT.

The chain links TRBV5-8 to TRBJ1-1; D unclear. The CDR3 has 12 residues. V lost 0 bases, J lost 4 bases, and 4 bases lay in between. Germline V gives CDR1 SGHTS, CDR2 YDEGEE. The chain's CDR3 is CASSLVTTEAFF. CDR3 DNA: TGTGCCAGCAGCTTGGTGACCACTGAAGCTTTCTTT.

This clonotype occurred a few times. This chain joins TRBV7-2 and TRBJ2-3, with 12 nucleotides matching TRBD2. Germline trimming cut 0 bases from V and 2 bases from J; bases unmatched to any gene: 6. CDR1 is SGHTA, CDR2 FQGNSA, per germline. The CDR3 extends over 18 amino acids. CDR3 sequence: CASSLAWLAGGTTDTQYF. The CDR3 DNA sequence: TGTGCCAGCAGCTTAGCGTGGCTAGCGGGAGGGACCACAGATACGCAGTATTTT.

The chain combines TRBV7-6 with TRBJ2-1; either TRBD1 or TRBD2 may supply D (6 bases each). Germline CDR1 SGHVS, CDR2 FNYEAQ. With 0 bases removed from V and 8 bases from J, the gap between germline ends came to 8 bases. The CDR3 contains 13 residues. CDR3 sequence reads: CASSLARGDEQFF. The CDR3 region has the DNA TGTGCCAGCAGCTTAGCGAGGGGGGATGAGCAGTTCTTC.

This clonotype was detected a few times. The CDR3 region is CASSLYTGTGYTEAFF. The CDR3 DNA sequence: TGTGCCAGTAGTCTATATACCGGGACAGGGTACACTGAAGCTTTCTTT. The genes are TRBV19 and TRBJ1-1; 9 nucleotides line up with TRBD1. The V gene end was trimmed by 5 bases and the J gene end by 3 bases; junction bases not matched to a gene: 10. The germline CDR1 and CDR2 sequences are LNHDA and SQIVND (reference sequence). This CDR3 comprises 16 residues.

This clonotype appeared a few times. The gene calls are TRBV20-1 and TRBJ2-3, with D possibly TRBD2 on 6 matching bases. Per germline, CDR1 DFQATT and CDR2 SNEGSKA (reference sequence). V was cut by 6 bases and J by 2 bases, with 21 bases left in between. This CDR3 is 16 amino acids long. The CDR3 coding sequence is TGCAGTGCCCGAGCGGACTACCTCGGTAACACAGATACGCAGTATTTT. This sequence encodes CSARADYLGNTDTQYF.

This clonotype showed up just a few times. The chain combines TRBV29-1 with TRBJ1-1; perhaps TRBD1 as D (5 bases). Trimming took 0 bases from V and 5 from J, leaving 16 bases between them. This CDR3 is 15 amino acids long. The V gene's germline CDR1 is SQVTM and CDR2 ANQGSEA. CDR3 nucleotides: TGCAGCGTTGAAGAAAGTGACAGTCTGTGGACTGAAGCTTTCTTT. Protein sequence: CSVEESDSLWTEAFF.